This T cell receptor (beta chain) was recovered during a study of beta chain features in type 1 diabetes. Points from the study as a whole: Naive, central memory and regulatory TCRB repertoires appeared more similar among patients than healthy donors. Moderate yet significant TCRB CDR3 shortening was seen in Type 1 diabetes patients in all four CD4+ subsets.

The CDR3 runs 13 residues. CDR1 and CDR2 from the germline V gene are MNHEY and SMNVEV (reference sequence). The V end lost 5 bases, the J end lost 3 bases, and 8 bases lay between the germline ends. The study reverse transcribed the entire isolated RNA, so it sequenced expressed TCRB transcripts. Assay: immunoSEQ multiplex PCR; the TCRdb copy retains only in-frame clones and omits some. This table holds around 16,000 clones, roughly 72% found once. Notes on this clone: Its antigen is unknown.

The sequenced material came from stem cell memory CD4+ T cells from blood. V gene TRBV27 combines with J gene TRBJ1-3; unclear D gene. The TCR comes from a man between 25 and 39 years old with type 1 diabetes. CDR3 in DNA: TGTGCCAGCAGTCCGCACGGTGGAAACACCATATATTTT. This sequence encodes CASSPHGGNTIYF.